This T cell receptor beta chain stems from a study of blood T cell repertoires in COVID-19 (dated by TCRdb to about 2020). Concerning the study at large: Collaborator samples came from the United States, Italy and Spain and covered acute and convalescent phases of COVID-19. The prospective study material was composed of cDNA or gDNA derived from T cells, B-cell-depleted T cells, or PBMCs. Deeply sampled blood TCRbeta repertoires from subjects exposed to, actively infected with, or recovered from COVID-19 were included in the dataset. A freely available public database, intended as a resource for researchers studying the immune response to SARS-CoV-2, is where the repertoires were released. The samples were drawn from two sources: the first 160 participants of the ongoing ImmuneRACE study, and 1,000 to 1,500 subjects contributed by 6 global collaborators. Sample metadata almost always included a de-identified subject ID, COVID-19 status, age in years and sex. HLA class I and class II types, where available, came from metadata supplied by the sample provider rather than from assay-based typing.

One collaborating source in Seattle enrolled patients during active infection and followed them longitudinally through the course of disease. Collaborating institutions collected whole blood in K2EDTA tubes following their own protocols. For TCRbeta analysis, collaborators shipped samples in one of three forms: frozen whole blood, isolated PBMCs, or DNA extracted from either of those sample types. Results and caveats for the whole study, not just this receptor: The quantity of clinical and demographic metadata differed by source and by participant and was supplied without curation.

CDR1 LNHDA and CDR2 SQIVND were looked up in the germline V gene (reference sequence). V gives up 8 bases and J gives up 8 bases, and the segment between their germline ends measures 15 bases. Including the terminal cysteine and phenylalanine, the CDR3 comprises 13 residues. Only the CDR3 portion is preserved as DNA: 39 bases, with reading frame beginning at the first base. TCRbeta CDR3 regions were amplified from genomic DNA using the immunoSEQ Assay, a bias-controlled multiplex PCR. The authors processed their data as follows. The number of nucleated cells in each sample was estimated from the amplification of reference gene primers within the assay. To quantify the absolute abundance of each unique TCRbeta CDR3 rearrangement, sequence reads were collapsed and filtered. For each sample, productive Simpson clonality was calculated as the square root of Simpson's diversity index across productive rearrangements. TCRdb mirrors the immuneACCESS table, restricted to in-frame sequences. Some clones are absent from its copies; in checked studies, under half trace to an unresolved V gene, and the reason for the others is unknown. V and J calls and clone size come straight from that table; D and trimming were deduced from the DNA. Here the sample has roughly 340,000 clones; roughly nine tenths occur a single time. Around 3% of the sample rests with the top ten.

This clone was found once. The clone's antigen remains unknown. No qualities accompany the bases; no much larger clone lies one base away. The receptor's source is a woman aged 25 to 39 with COVID-19, enrolled during active disease. The V and J genes are TRBV19 and TRBJ2-2, with a weak D call of TRBD1 (6 bases match). The sequenced material came from peripheral blood. Here is the DNA: TGTGCCAGTTCCTCAGGGGTGGGAGGGGAGCTGTTTTTT. It codes for CASSSGVGGELFF.